A selection of T cell receptor beta chains follows, all from one sample in a study of siplizumab effects on memory and regulatory T cells. TCRdb's copy holds only in-frame clones and misses some; the assay was immunoSEQ multiplex PCR. The sample lists fewer than 45,000 clones, about 89% seen once, with less than 0.3% in the top ten. The sample comprised naive CD4+ T cells sorted from blood. Receptors were obtained from a human donor in good health. The CDR3 runs from the conserved cysteine through the conserved F or W. Each record gives: J gene, D gene, clone size, V gene, CDR3 protein, CDR3 DNA. A D gene is named only where the DNA matches it firmly. Not all rows give a size; the values are once, few, many and, for expanded clones, a class.

TRBJ2-7 TRBD1 . TRBV7-3 CASSPPEDRDSYEQYF TGTGCCAGCAGCCCACCAGAGGACAGGGACTCCTACGAGCAGTACTTC
TRBJ2-2 TRBD2 . TRBV4-1 CASSQDVASGSTGELFF TGCGCCAGCAGCCAAGATGTGGCTAGCGGGAGTACCGGGGAGCTGTTTTTT
TRBJ2-5 TRBD2 . TRBV4-2 CASSQDRRTSGKQETQYF TGTGCCAGCAGCCAAGACAGGAGGACTAGCGGAAAGCAAGAGACCCAGTACTTC
TRBJ2-2 . . TRBV4-1 CASSRESGIMNTGELFF TGCGCCAGCAGCCGAGAGTCGGGAATTATGAACACCGGGGAGCTGTTTTTT
TRBJ2-3 . . TRBV6-4 CASSVDSTDTQYF TGTGCCAGCAGTGTCGACTCAACAGATACGCAGTATTTT
TRBJ1-1 . . TRBV18 CASSPGGNTEAFF TGTGCCAGCTCACCCGGAGGGAACACTGAAGCTTTCTTT
TRBJ1-2 TRBD1 . TRBV6-1 CASSQGAKESGYTF TGTGCCAGCTCTCAGGGGGCGAAGGAGAGTGGCTACACCTTC
TRBJ2-7 . once TRBV9 CASSVELGSYEQYF TGTGCCAGCAGCGTAGAGCTAGGCTCCTACGAGCAGTACTTC
TRBJ2-7 . . TRBV7-8 CASSLLGRDSYEQYF TGTGCCAGCAGCTTATTGGGACGGGATTCCTACGAGCAGTACTTC
TRBJ2-7 TRBD1 . TRBV10-3 CAISESTGASYEQYF TGTGCCATCAGTGAGTCGACAGGGGCCTCCTACGAGCAGTACTTC
TRBJ1-3 TRBD1 . TRBV5-4 CASSWGDRRSGNTIYF TGTGCCAGCAGCTGGGGGGACAGGAGGTCTGGAAACACCATATATTTT
TRBJ2-5 . . TRBV4-2 CASSQEGVRETQYF TGTGCCAGCAGCCAAGAGGGGGTTAGGGAGACCCAGTACTTC
TRBJ2-2 TRBD1 . TRBV5-4 CATKSRGQGFGRAGELFF TGTGCCACAAAATCAAGGGGACAGGGGTTTGGAAGAGCCGGGGAGCTGTTTTTT
TRBJ2-1 . once TRBV5-1 CASSLGVGNEQFF TGCGCCAGCAGCTTGGGAGTAGGAAATGAGCAGTTCTTC
TRBJ1-2 . once TRBV27 CASSLSGGGYGYTF TGTGCCAGCAGCCTTTCGGGTGGTGGGTATGGCTACACCTTC
TRBJ1-3 . . TRBV19 CASTRLSGNTIYF TGTGCCAGTACCCGACTCTCTGGAAACACCATATATTTT
TRBJ2-7 . . TRBV6-5 CASSSDSLGSYEQYF TGTGCCAGCAGTTCCGACAGTCTCGGCTCCTACGAGCAGTACTTC
TRBJ1-2 . . TRBV5-4 CASSLDSNYGYTF TGTGCCAGCAGCTTAGACAGCAACTATGGCTACACCTTC
TRBJ1-5 . . TRBV6-5 CATGRGHNQPQHF TGTGCCACCGGCAGGGGCCACAATCAGCCCCAGCATTTT
TRBJ2-7 . . TRBV6-1 CASSNIYEQYF TGTGCCAGCAGTAACATTTACGAGCAGTACTTC
TRBJ2-5 . . TRBV5-1 CASSPFRSTGETQYF TGCGCCAGCAGCCCCTTCAGGAGTACAGGAGAGACCCAGTACTTC
TRBJ1-3 . . TRBV19 CASMGWKTGNTGNTIYF TGTGCCAGTATGGGATGGAAAACAGGGAATACTGGAAACACCATATATTTT
TRBJ1-3 . . TRBV19 CASTPKPGGSGNTIYF TGTGCCAGTACCCCCAAACCGGGAGGCTCTGGAAACACCATATATTTT
TRBJ2-2 . . TRBV4-1 CASSQVSLFTGELFF TGCGCCAGCAGCCAAGTCTCTCTATTCACCGGGGAGCTGTTTTTT
TRBJ1-2 TRBD1 few TRBV6-5 CASSFTGVNYGYTF TGTGCCAGCAGTTTCACAGGGGTGAACTATGGCTACACCTTC
TRBJ1-1 TRBD1 . TRBV25-1 CASSEDRGTEAFF TGTGCCAGCAGTGAAGACAGGGGCACTGAAGCTTTCTTT
TRBJ2-7 . . TRBV11-2 CASSLQGAYYYEQYF TGTGCCAGCAGCTTACAGGGCGCGTATTACTACGAGCAGTACTTC
TRBJ2-7 . . TRBV19 CASSRDGPYEQYF TGTGCCAGTAGCCGGGACGGACCCTACGAGCAGTACTTC
TRBJ2-2 TRBD1 . TRBV7-2 CASSRAGGFAGELFF TGTGCCAGCAGCCGGGCAGGGGGCTTTGCCGGGGAGCTGTTTTTT
TRBJ2-2 . . TRBV11-1 CASSLNTGELFF TGTGCCAGCAGCTTGAACACCGGGGAGCTGTTTTTT
TRBJ2-3 TRBD1 . TRBV9 CASSVGTGIITDTQYF TGTGCCAGCAGCGTAGGGACAGGGATTATCACAGATACGCAGTATTTT
TRBJ2-7 . . TRBV27 CASSLKWDYEQYF TGTGCCAGCAGTTTAAAATGGGACTACGAGCAGTACTTC
TRBJ2-2 . . TRBV6-5 CASSRGHPAAGELFF TGTGCCAGCAGTCGGGGACACCCCGCGGCCGGGGAGCTGTTTTTT
TRBJ2-7 TRBD1 . TRBV5-1 CASSLVDRVREQYF TGCGCCAGCAGCTTGGTGGACAGGGTTCGCGAGCAGTACTTC
TRBJ2-2 TRBD1 . TRBV9 CASTRQGTYTGELFF TGTGCCAGCACCAGACAGGGCACGTACACCGGGGAGCTGTTTTTT
TRBJ2-3 TRBD2 . TRBV5-1 CASSPLTSGGVTDTQYF TGCGCCAGCAGCCCGCTGACTAGCGGGGGGGTCACAGATACGCAGTATTTT
TRBJ2-1 TRBD2 . TRBV30 CACPLHSGRLDNEQFF TGTGCCTGCCCACTCCATAGCGGGAGGCTTGACAATGAGCAGTTCTTC
TRBJ1-5 . few TRBV6-1 CASSPPSRDQPQHF TGTGCCAGCAGTCCTCCGTCCAGGGACCAGCCCCAGCATTTT
TRBJ2-7 . . TRBV11-2 CASSLVLDASYEQYF TGTGCCAGCAGCTTAGTGTTGGACGCATCCTACGAGCAGTACTTC
TRBJ1-2 TRBD1 . TRBV7-8 CASSSRDREPSGYTF TGTGCCAGCAGCTCCCGGGACAGGGAGCCGAGTGGCTACACCTTC
TRBJ2-7 . . TRBV5-1 CASSLSGGGPYEQYF TGCGCCAGCAGCTTGTCTGGGGGAGGCCCCTACGAGCAGTACTTC
TRBJ2-7 TRBD2 . TRBV19 CASSIGAGGPYEQYF TGTGCCAGTAGTATAGGAGCGGGAGGGCCCTACGAGCAGTACTTC
TRBJ2-5 . . TRBV4-1 CASSQQTVPPDQETQYF TGCGCCAGCAGCCAACAGACAGTACCCCCGGACCAAGAGACCCAGTACTTC
TRBJ2-7 . . TRBV21-1 CASILAPGQKSSYEQYF TGTGCCAGCATCCTAGCCCCGGGACAGAAGAGCTCCTACGAGCAGTACTTC
TRBJ1-2 . . TRBV18 CASSPVRAPTYGYTF TGTGCCAGCTCACCAGTTAGGGCGCCAACCTATGGCTACACCTTC
TRBJ2-2 . . TRBV4-1 CASSHFLGLPRTGELFF TGCGCCAGCAGCCACTTTCTTGGACTCCCGAGGACCGGGGAGCTGTTTTTT
TRBJ2-7 . . TRBV5-1 CASSGGWAAYEQYF TGCGCCAGCAGCGGTGGATGGGCTGCCTACGAGCAGTACTTC
TRBJ2-2 TRBD2 . TRBV6-5 CSAGGNTGELFF TGTTCCGCGGGGGGTAACACCGGGGAGCTGTTTTTT
TRBJ2-1 . . TRBV11-3 CASSKGAHEQFF TGTGCCAGCAGCAAAGGGGCCCATGAGCAGTTCTTC
TRBJ2-7 . . TRBV2 CASSSDRDYLEQYF TGTGCCAGCAGTTCAGACAGGGACTATCTCGAGCAGTACTTC
TRBJ2-2 . . TRBV7-2 CASSLSNTGELFF TGTGCCAGCAGCTTATCGAACACCGGGGAGCTGTTTTTT
TRBJ2-7 TRBD1 few TRBV10-1 CASSTWDSPYEQYF TGCGCCAGCAGTACATGGGACAGCCCCTACGAGCAGTACTTC
TRBJ1-1 TRBD1 . TRBV5-1 CASSLGDRGNTEAFF TGCGCCAGCAGCCTCGGTGACAGGGGAAACACTGAAGCTTTCTTT
TRBJ2-3 . . TRBV6-5 CASSASSVGTQYF TGTGCCAGCAGTGCCTCTAGCGTAGGTACGCAGTATTTT
TRBJ2-5 TRBD2 . TRBV5-1 CASSAGESLETQYF TGCGCCAGCAGCGCGGGGGAGTCCCTGGAGACCCAGTACTTC
TRBJ2-2 TRBD1 . TRBV5-1 CASRDRGGNTGELFF TGCGCCAGCAGGGACAGGGGAGGGAACACCGGGGAGCTGTTTTTT
TRBJ1-1 . . TRBV7-6 CASSDMNTEAFF TGTGCCAGCAGCGATATGAACACTGAAGCTTTCTTT
TRBJ2-6 . . TRBV6-6 CASSYRGSGANVLTF TGTGCCAGCAGTTACCGGGGGTCTGGGGCCAACGTCCTGACTTTC